The 8 T cell receptor beta chains in this list originate from one sample, sequenced in a study of ipilimumab plus nivolumab after autologous stem cell transplantation. Sequencing was performed with immunoSEQ multiplex PCR; in TCRdb, only in-frame clones are kept and a portion is missing. The data hold roughly 6,300 clones, with 75% to 90% observed a single time. The sequencing used PBMCs, collected in a trial of ipilimumab plus nivolumab as post-transplant consolidation. Receptors were obtained from a female donor with multiple myeloma.

This sequence joins TRBV29-1 and TRBJ1-1; tentative D call: TRBD1 (6 bases). Per the germline V gene, CDR1 is SQVTM and CDR2 is ANQGSEA. The V and J ends lost 0 bases and 4 bases respectively, with 9 bases between them. CDR3 size: 13 residues. In DNA form, the CDR3 reads TGCAGCGTTGAAGAGCCCAGGGGCACTGAAGCTTTCTTT. It translates to CSVEEPRGTEAFF.

The chain uses TRBV10-3 and TRBJ1-1; D is perhaps TRBD1 (5 bases). CDR1 is ENHRY, CDR2 SYGVKD, per germline. The V end lost 6 bases, the J end lost 3 bases, and 14 bases lay between the germline ends. The CDR3 length is 14 residues. CDR3: CAIRRWGVDTEAFF. CDR3 in DNA: TGTGCCATCAGGAGGTGGGGGGTCGACACTGAAGCTTTCTTT.

The chain joins TRBV7-2 to TRBJ2-3; D gene ambiguous. Trimming left V 5 bases short and J 0 bases short, with 12 bases between. The CDR3 consists of 15 residues. Germline V lookup: CDR1 SGHTA, CDR2 FQGNSA. The CDR3 protein is CASSLQGISTDTQYF. CDR3 bases: TGTGCCAGCAGCCTACAAGGCATTAGCACAGATACGCAGTATTTT.

The CDR3 sequence is CASSSLAGDGSEQFF. CDR3 DNA sequence: TGTGCCAGCAGCTCTCTAGCGGGAGACGGGAGTGAGCAGTTCTTC. The gene calls are TRBV11-2 and TRBJ2-1; 10 bases match TRBD2. Per germline, CDR1 SGHAT and CDR2 FQNNGV. V shed 4 bases and J 9 bases; nucleotides not matched to a gene: 9. This CDR3 comprises 15 residues.

V is TRBV7-3 and J is TRBJ2-5, with TRBD2 matching 11 bases. Germline CDR1 is SGHTA and CDR2 is FQGTGA. The CDR3 covers 15 residues. V shed 7 bases and J 2 bases; nucleotides not matched to a gene: 6. The chain's CDR3 is CASTSGRREQETQYF. The CDR3 coding sequence is TGTGCCAGCACTAGCGGGAGGAGAGAGCAAGAGACCCAGTACTTC.

This chain joins TRBV6-6 and TRBJ1-1, with D unclear. Germline assignment: CDR1 MNHNY and CDR2 SVGAGI (reference sequence). The CDR3 has 13 amino acids. V dropped 1 base and J dropped 2 bases, with 5 bases sitting between them. DNA for the CDR3: TGTGCCAGCAGTTACTTGCGTAACACTGAAGCTTTCTTT. Translating it yields CASSYLRNTEAFF.

The J gene is TRBJ1-1, the V gene TRBV19; 7 bases are shared with TRBD1. The V gene end was trimmed by 3 bases and the J gene end by 5 bases; junction bases not matched to a gene: 12. This CDR3 comprises 16 residues. The germline V gene encodes CDR1 LNHDA and CDR2 SQIVND (reference sequence). CDR3 loop: CASSMGSHRGGTEAFF. In nucleotides, the CDR3 is TGTGCCAGTAGTATGGGGTCTCACAGGGGAGGAACTGAAGCTTTCTTT.

This chain connects TRBV11-3 to TRBJ2-2; 14 bases match TRBD2. The CDR3 extends over 18 amino acids. Per the germline V gene, CDR1 is SGHNT and CDR2 is YENEEA. Germline trimming cut 1 base from V and 6 bases from J; bases unmatched to any gene: 7. The CDR3 here is CASSLGATSGRAAGELFF. The CDR3 bases are TGTGCCAGCAGCTTAGGCGCGACTAGCGGGAGGGCCGCCGGGGAGCTGTTTTTT.